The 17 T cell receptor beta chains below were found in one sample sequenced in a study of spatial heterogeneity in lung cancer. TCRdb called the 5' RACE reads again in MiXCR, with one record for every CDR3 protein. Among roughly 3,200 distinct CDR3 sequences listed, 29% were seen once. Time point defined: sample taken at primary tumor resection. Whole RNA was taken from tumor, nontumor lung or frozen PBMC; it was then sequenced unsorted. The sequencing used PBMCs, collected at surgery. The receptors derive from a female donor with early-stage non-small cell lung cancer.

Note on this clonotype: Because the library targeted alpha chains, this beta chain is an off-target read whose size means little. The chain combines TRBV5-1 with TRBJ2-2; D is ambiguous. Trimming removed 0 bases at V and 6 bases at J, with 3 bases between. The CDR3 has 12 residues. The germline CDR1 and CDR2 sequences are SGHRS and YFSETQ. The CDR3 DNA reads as TGCGCCAGCAGCTTGGGGGCCGGGGAGCTGTTTTTT. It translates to CASSLGAGELFF.

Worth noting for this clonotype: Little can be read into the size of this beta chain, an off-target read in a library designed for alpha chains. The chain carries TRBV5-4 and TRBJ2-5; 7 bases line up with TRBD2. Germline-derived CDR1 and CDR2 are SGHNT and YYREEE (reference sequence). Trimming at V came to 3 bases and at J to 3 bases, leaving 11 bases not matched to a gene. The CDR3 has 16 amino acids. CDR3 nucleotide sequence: TGTGCCAGCAGCTCCTCCCGGGGGGTTACAGAAGAGACCCAGTACTTC. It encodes CASSSSRGVTEETQYF. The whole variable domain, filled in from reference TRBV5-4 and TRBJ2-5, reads ETGVTQSPTHLIKTRGQQVTLRCSSQSGHNTVSWYQQALGQGPQFIFQYYREEENGRGNFPPRFSGLQFPNYSSELNVNALELDDSALYLCASSSSRGVTEETQYFGPGTRLLVL.

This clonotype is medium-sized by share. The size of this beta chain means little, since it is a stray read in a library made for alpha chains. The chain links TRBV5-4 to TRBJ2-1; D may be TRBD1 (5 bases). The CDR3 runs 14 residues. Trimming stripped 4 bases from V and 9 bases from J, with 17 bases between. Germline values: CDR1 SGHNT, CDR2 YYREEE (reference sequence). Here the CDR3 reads CASSKGAPTSEQFF. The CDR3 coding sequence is TGTGCCAGCAGCAAAGGGGCCCCCACGAGTGAGCAGTTCTTC.

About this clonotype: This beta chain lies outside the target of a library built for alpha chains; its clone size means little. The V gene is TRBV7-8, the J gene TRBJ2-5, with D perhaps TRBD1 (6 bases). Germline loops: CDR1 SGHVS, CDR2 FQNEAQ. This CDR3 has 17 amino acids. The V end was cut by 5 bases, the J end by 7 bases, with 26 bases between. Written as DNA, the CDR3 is TGTGCCAGCAGCCCTCCCCGAAGGACAGCTCCTGGAGGGACCCAGTACTTC. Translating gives CASSPPRRTAPGGTQYF.

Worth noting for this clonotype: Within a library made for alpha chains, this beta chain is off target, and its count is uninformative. The DNA for the CDR3 is TGTGCCAGCAGCTTAGTGACGGGAGGGAGCTACGAGCAGTACGTC. Its translation: CASSLVTGGSYEQYV. The chain joins TRBV7-9 to TRBJ2-7, with 8 bases aligning to TRBD2. Germline V CDR1 and CDR2: SEHNR, FQNEAQ (reference sequence). The CDR3 consists of 15 residues. Germline trimming cut 1 base from V and 3 bases from J; bases unmatched to any gene: 5.

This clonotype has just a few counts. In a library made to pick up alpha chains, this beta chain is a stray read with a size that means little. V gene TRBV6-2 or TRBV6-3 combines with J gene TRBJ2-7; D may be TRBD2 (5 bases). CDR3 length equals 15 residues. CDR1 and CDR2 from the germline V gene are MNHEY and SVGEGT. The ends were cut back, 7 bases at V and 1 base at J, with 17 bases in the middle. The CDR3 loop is CASKPTASLSYEQYF. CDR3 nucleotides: TGTGCCAGCAAACCTACAGCTAGCCTTTCCTACGAGCAGTACTTC.

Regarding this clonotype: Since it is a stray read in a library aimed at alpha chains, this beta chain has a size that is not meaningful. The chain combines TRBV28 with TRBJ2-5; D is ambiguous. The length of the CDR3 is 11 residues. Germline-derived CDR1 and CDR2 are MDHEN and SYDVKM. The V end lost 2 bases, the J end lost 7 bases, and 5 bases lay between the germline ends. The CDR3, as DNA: TGTGCCAGCAGTTTAGAAGGGACCCAGTACTTC. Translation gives CASSLEGTQYF.

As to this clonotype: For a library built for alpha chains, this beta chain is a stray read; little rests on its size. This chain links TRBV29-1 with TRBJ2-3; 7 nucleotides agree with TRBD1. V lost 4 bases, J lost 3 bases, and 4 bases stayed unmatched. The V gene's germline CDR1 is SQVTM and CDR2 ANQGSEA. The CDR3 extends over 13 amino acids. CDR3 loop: CSVGQGQTDTQYF. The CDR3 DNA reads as TGCAGCGTTGGACAGGGACAGACAGATACGCAGTATTTT.

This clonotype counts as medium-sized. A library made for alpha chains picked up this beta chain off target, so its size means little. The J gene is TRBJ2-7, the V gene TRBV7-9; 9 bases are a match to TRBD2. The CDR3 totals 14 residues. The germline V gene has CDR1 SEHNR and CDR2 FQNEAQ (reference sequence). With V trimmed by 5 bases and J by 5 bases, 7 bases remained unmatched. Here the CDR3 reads CASSPGLASHEQYF. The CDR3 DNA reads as TGTGCCAGCAGCCCTGGACTAGCGTCCCACGAGCAGTACTTC.

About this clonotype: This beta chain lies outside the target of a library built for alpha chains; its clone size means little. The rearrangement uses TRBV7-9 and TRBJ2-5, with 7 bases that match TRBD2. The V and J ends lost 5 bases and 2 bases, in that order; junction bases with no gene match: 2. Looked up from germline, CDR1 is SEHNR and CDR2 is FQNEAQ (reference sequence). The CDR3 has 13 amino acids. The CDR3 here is CASSRTSQETQYF. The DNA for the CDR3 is TGTGCCAGCAGCCGGACTAGTCAAGAGACCCAGTACTTC.

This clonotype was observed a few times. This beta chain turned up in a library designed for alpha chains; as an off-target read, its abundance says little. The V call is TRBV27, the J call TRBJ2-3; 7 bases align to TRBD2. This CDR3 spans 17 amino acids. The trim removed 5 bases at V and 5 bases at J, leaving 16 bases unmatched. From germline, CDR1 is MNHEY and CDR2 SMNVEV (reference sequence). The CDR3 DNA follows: TGTGCCAGCAGTCCCTCCCGATGGGCGGGAGATAAAGATACGCAGTATTTT. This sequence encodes CASSPSRWAGDKDTQYF.

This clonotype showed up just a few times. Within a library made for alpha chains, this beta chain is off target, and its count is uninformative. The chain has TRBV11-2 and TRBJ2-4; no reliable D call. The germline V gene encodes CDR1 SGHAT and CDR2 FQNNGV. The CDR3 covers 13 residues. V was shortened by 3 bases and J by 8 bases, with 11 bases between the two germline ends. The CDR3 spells CASSFTRWDIQYF. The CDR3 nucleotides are TGTGCCAGCAGCTTTACCCGGTGGGACATTCAGTACTTC.

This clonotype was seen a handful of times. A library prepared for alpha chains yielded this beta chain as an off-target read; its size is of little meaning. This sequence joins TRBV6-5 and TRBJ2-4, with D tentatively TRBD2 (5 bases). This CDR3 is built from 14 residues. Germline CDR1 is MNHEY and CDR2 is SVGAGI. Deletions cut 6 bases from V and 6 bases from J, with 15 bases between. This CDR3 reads CASRTQVAGNIQYF. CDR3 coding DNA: TGTGCCAGCAGAACGCAGGTGGCGGGAAACATTCAGTACTTC.

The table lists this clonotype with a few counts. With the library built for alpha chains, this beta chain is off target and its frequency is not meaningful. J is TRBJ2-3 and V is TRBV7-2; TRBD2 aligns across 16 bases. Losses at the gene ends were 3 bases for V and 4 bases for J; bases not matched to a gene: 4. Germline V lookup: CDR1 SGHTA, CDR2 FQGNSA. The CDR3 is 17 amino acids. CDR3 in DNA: TGTGCCAGCAGCTTGGGACTAGCGGGAGGGCTTTCAGATACGCAGTATTTT. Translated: CASSLGLAGGLSDTQYF.

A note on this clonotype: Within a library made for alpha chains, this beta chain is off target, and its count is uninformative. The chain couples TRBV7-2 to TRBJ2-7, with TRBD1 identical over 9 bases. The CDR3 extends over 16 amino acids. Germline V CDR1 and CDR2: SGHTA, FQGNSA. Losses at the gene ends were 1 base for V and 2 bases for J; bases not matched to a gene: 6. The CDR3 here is CASSLVRDRDAYEQYV. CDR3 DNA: TGTGCCAGCAGCTTAGTCAGGGACAGGGATGCCTACGAGCAGTACGTC.

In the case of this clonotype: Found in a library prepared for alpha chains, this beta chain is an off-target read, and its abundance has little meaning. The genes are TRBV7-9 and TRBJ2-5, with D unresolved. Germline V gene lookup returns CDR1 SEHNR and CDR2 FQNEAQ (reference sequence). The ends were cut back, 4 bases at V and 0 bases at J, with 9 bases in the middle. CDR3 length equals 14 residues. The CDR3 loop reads CASSSHGHQETQYF. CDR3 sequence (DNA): TGTGCCAGCAGCTCTCACGGACACCAAGAGACCCAGTACTTC.

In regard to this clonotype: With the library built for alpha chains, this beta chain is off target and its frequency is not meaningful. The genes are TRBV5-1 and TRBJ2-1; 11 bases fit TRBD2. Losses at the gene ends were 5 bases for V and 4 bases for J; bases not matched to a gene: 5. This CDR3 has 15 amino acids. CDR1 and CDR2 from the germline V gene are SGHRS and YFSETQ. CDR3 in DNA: TGCGCCAGCAGAGCCACTAGCGGGGGTTACAATGAGCAGTTCTTC. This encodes CASRATSGGYNEQFF. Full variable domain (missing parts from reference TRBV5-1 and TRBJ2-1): KAGVTQTPRYLIKTRGQQVTLSCSPISGHRSVSWYQQTPGQGLQFLFEYFSETQRNKGNFPGRFSGRQFSNSRSEMNVSTLELGDSALYLCASRATSGGYNEQFFGPGTRLTVL.